In its sample, the clone carrying this T cell receptor (beta chain) was seen a few times. What was sequenced were expressed TCRB transcripts, since all of the isolated RNA had been reverse transcribed. The method was immunoSEQ multiplex PCR; TCRdb's version includes in-frame clones alone and lacks a portion of them. The table has about 900,000 clones, 15% to 20% seen once. This sample was included in a study of beta chain features in type 1 diabetes. Trimming took off 0 bases at V and 3 bases at J, with 12 bases between the two ends. CDR1 is SGHRS and CDR2 is YFSETQ in the germline V gene. The length of the CDR3 is 16 residues.

The sequence derives from a young woman in good health. Material: naive CD4+ T cells from blood. This sequence joins TRBV5-1 and TRBJ2-2; D is undetermined. This CDR3 is CASSLGGSGYTGELFF. Here the CDR3 DNA reads TGCGCCAGCAGCTTGGGTGGATCCGGGTACACCGGGGAGCTGTTTTTT.